The 19 T cell receptor beta chains in this list originate from one sample, sequenced in a study of OX40 agonist ivuxolimab in advanced cancers. Only in-frame clones appear in the TCRdb table, and some are missing; sequencing was by immunoSEQ multiplex PCR. The repertoire holds just under 85,000 clones, with approximately 82% as singletons. Sequencing used CD4+ or CD8+ T cells sorted from blood, obtained in a trial of the OX40 agonist ivuxolimab. All receptors come from an adult with an advanced solid tumor such as melanoma, head and neck, liver or kidney cancer.

The chain uses TRBV11-2 and TRBJ1-6; perhaps TRBD1 as D (5 bases). CDR1 is SGHAT and CDR2 is FQNNGV in the germline V gene. V lost 5 bases and J 10 bases, leaving 18 bases between the germline ends. The length of the CDR3 is 15 residues. CDR3 DNA sequence: TGTGCCAGCAGCAAAATACTGGGAAAGGGGTCACCCCTCCACTTT. Translation: CASSKILGKGSPLHF.

V and J are TRBV30 and TRBJ1-3, with a tentative D call TRBD1 (6 bases). This CDR3 region has 12 residues. The germline V gene has CDR1 GTSNPN and CDR2 SVGIG (reference sequence). DNA for the CDR3: TGTGCTTCCCATCGTGGGGGCGACACCATATATTTT. Residues: CASHRGGDTIYF.

Here the CDR3 reads CASSRRQSLYTDTQYF. CDR3 nucleotide sequence: TGTGCCAGCAGCCGTCGGCAGTCGTTATACACAGATACGCAGTATTTT. This chain connects TRBV14 to TRBJ2-3; D not resolved. Germline V gene data show CDR1 as SGHDN and CDR2 as FVKESK. The CDR3 spans 16 residues. Trimming left V 4 bases short and J 2 bases short, with 16 bases between.

The chain employs TRBV30 and TRBJ2-5; D call uncertain. This CDR3 has 12 residues. The V end lost 1 base, the J end lost 5 bases, and 8 bases lay between the germline ends. Germline values: CDR1 GTSNPN, CDR2 SVGIG (reference sequence). The CDR3 bases are TGTGCCTGGAGTGCGGGCAGTGAGACCCAGTACTTC. The encoded protein is CAWSAGSETQYF.

The chain couples TRBV5-6 to TRBJ2-4; TRBD1 matches at 10 bases. The CDR3 has 15 amino acids. In germline, CDR1 is SGHDT, CDR2 YYEEEE. The V gene end was trimmed by 0 bases and the J gene end by 6 bases; junction bases not matched to a gene: 3. CDR3 nucleotides: TGTGCCAGCAGCTTGGGGCGGACAGGGGGAAACATTCAGTACTTC. Its translation: CASSLGRTGGNIQYF.

The V call is TRBV5-4, the J call TRBJ2-1; unclear D gene. The V end lost 1 base, the J end lost 9 bases, and 11 bases lay between the germline ends. CDR1 SGHNT and CDR2 YYREEE come from the germline V gene (reference sequence). The CDR3 contains 13 residues. The CDR3 nucleotides read TGTGCCAGCAGCTTGAGGCACGGTAGTGAGCAGTTCTTC. Its translation is CASSLRHGSEQFF. Complete variable domain (other parts from reference TRBV5-4 and TRBJ2-1): ETGVTQSPTHLIKTRGQQVTLRCSSQSGHNTVSWYQQALGQGPQFIFQYYREEENGRGNFPPRFSGLQFPNYSSELNVNALELDDSALYLCASSLRHGSEQFFGPGTRLTVL.

The rearrangement joins TRBV5-1 to TRBJ2-7; D is unclear. With 0 bases removed from V and 3 bases from J, the gap between germline ends came to 4 bases. This CDR3 region has 12 residues. Germline CDR1 and CDR2: SGHRS and YFSETQ. The CDR3 DNA follows: TGCGCCAGCAGCTTGGAGAGCTACGAGCAGTACTTC. Translation: CASSLESYEQYF.

The chain is built from TRBV29-1 and TRBJ2-2, with 9 bases lining up with TRBD2. Losses at the gene ends were 5 bases for V and 3 bases for J; bases not matched to a gene: 7. Germline V lookup: CDR1 SQVTM, CDR2 ANQGSEA. The CDR3 length is 15 residues. The CDR3 is CSVTKAGGHTGELFF. The CDR3 DNA is TGCAGCGTTACAAAAGCGGGGGGACACACCGGGGAGCTGTTTTTT.

The chain joins TRBV7-8 to TRBJ2-5; 7 nucleotides align to TRBD1. In germline, CDR1 is SGHVS, CDR2 FQNEAQ. J was trimmed by 1 base and V by 2 bases; bases with no gene match: 4. CDR3 length: 15 amino acids. Here the CDR3 DNA reads TGTGCCAGCAGCTTACGGGGACAGATCCAAGAGACCCAGTACTTC. Encoded protein: CASSLRGQIQETQYF.

This clone was picked up a small number of times. The V and J genes are TRBV11-2 and TRBJ2-5, with D possibly being TRBD2 (6 bases). This CDR3 contains 15 residues. The V gene lost 4 bases and the J gene lost 9 bases, with 21 bases spanning the gap. The germline V gene has CDR1 SGHAT and CDR2 FQNNGV. The CDR3 sequence: CASSSQPSEGQAQYF. The CDR3 coding sequence is TGTGCCAGCAGCTCCCAACCTAGCGAGGGCCAGGCCCAGTACTTC. The full variable domain, with the rest looked up from reference TRBV11-2 and TRBJ2-5, is EAGVAQSPRYKIIEKRQSVAFWCNPISGHATLYWYQQILGQGPKLLIQFQNNGVVDDSQLPKDRFSAERLKGVDSTLKIQPAKLEDSAVYLCASSSQPSEGQAQYFGPGTRLLVL.

The V gene is TRBV18, the J gene TRBJ2-7, with unresolved D. The ends were cut back, 3 bases at V and 0 bases at J, with 12 bases in the middle. This CDR3 comprises 15 residues. The germline V gene encodes CDR1 KGHSH and CDR2 LQKENI. CDR3 loop: CASSPAGRDSYEQYF. DNA of the CDR3: TGTGCCAGCTCACCCGCCGGAAGGGACTCCTACGAGCAGTACTTC.

V usage is TRBV5-1 and J usage is TRBJ2-5, with 11 bases that match TRBD1. Losses at the gene ends were 4 bases for V and 2 bases for J; bases not matched to a gene: 1. Per germline, CDR1 SGHRS and CDR2 YFSETQ. The CDR3 has 14 amino acids. CDR3 sequence: CASSGDRGQETQYF. CDR3 DNA: TGCGCCAGCAGCGGGGACAGGGGGCAAGAGACCCAGTACTTC. The complete variable domain, with remaining parts taken from reference TRBV5-1 and TRBJ2-5, reads KAGVTQTPRYLIKTRGQQVTLSCSPISGHRSVSWYQQTPGQGLQFLFEYFSETQRNKGNFPGRFSGRQFSNSRSEMNVSTLELGDSALYLCASSGDRGQETQYFGPGTRLLVL.

The chain couples TRBV9 to TRBJ2-7; D might be TRBD2 (5 bases). The CDR3 covers 13 residues. The germline V gene has CDR1 SGDLS and CDR2 YYNGEE. Trimming cost V 4 bases and J 6 bases, with 14 bases left between them. The CDR3 nucleotides are TGTGCCAGCAGCCCCTCGAGGGTTGGCGAGCAGTACTTC. Translating gives CASSPSRVGEQYF.

V and J are TRBV7-3 and TRBJ2-7, with 9 positions matching TRBD2. The CDR3 runs 13 residues. J lost 6 bases, V lost 6 bases, and 6 bases had no gene match. Germline V gives CDR1 SGHTA, CDR2 FQGTGA. The CDR3 sequence is CASSQVREGEQYF. For the CDR3, the DNA is TGTGCCAGCAGTCAAGTGCGGGAGGGCGAGCAGTACTTC.

The CDR3 region is CASRWGTVTNEKLFF. DNA of the CDR3: TGTGCCAGCAGATGGGGGACGGTTACCAATGAAAAACTGTTTTTT. The chain is built from TRBV11-2 and TRBJ1-4; D might be TRBD1 (5 bases). The CDR3 loop spans 15 amino acids. V dropped 6 bases and J dropped 5 bases, with 16 bases sitting between them. Germline values: CDR1 SGHAT, CDR2 FQNNGV.

This sequence joins TRBV9 and TRBJ2-1, with a tentative D call TRBD2 (5 bases). Germline lookup yields CDR1 SGDLS and CDR2 YYNGEE. This CDR3 has 15 amino acids. V was shortened by 5 bases and J by 7 bases, with 19 bases between the two germline ends. In DNA form, the CDR3 reads TGTGCCAGCAGTGCCGGGGTGACTCCTACAAATGAGCAGTTCTTC. Translating it yields CASSAGVTPTNEQFF.

This chain connects TRBV7-3 to TRBJ2-3, with a possible D match to TRBD1 (5 bases). The CDR3 spans 15 residues. Per germline, CDR1 SGHTA and CDR2 FQGTGA. Trimming took off 1 base at V and 5 bases at J, with 13 bases between the two ends. The CDR3 spells CASSLIGGAGDTQYF. The CDR3 DNA reads TGTGCCAGCAGCTTAATCGGTGGGGCCGGAGATACGCAGTATTTT.

V and J are TRBV20-1 and TRBJ1-1; D not certain. Trimming left V 6 bases short and J 1 base short, with 6 bases between. The length of the CDR3 is 11 residues. Germline V lookup: CDR1 DFQATT, CDR2 SNEGSKA (reference sequence). The DNA for the CDR3 is TGCAGTGCCCCGGAGAACACTGAAGCTTTCTTT. Encoded protein: CSAPENTEAFF.

V and J are TRBV5-6 and TRBJ2-5; 7 bases line up with TRBD2. Germline CDR1 reads SGHDT; CDR2 reads YYEEEE. The CDR3 sequence is 19 residues long. The V segment lost 4 bases and the J segment 0 bases; nucleotides outside the gene matches: 18. The CDR3 protein is CASSAPLGAGRAYQETQYF. Written as DNA, the CDR3 is TGTGCCAGCAGCGCCCCACTAGGGGCAGGGAGGGCTTACCAAGAGACCCAGTACTTC.